The 21 T cell receptor beta chains listed next were all sequenced from one sample in a study of metastatic and nonmetastatic thyroid tumors. All patients were untreated before thyroid surgery. TCRdb re-analyzed the PCR reads through MiXCR. Here the sample spans fewer than 20,000 clones, approximately 20% being singletons. Material for sequencing was tumor tissue. All receptors come from a female donor with papillary thyroid cancer or a benign thyroid nodule (not recorded which). Some clones in this sample may be carry-over from other donors' samples.

This clone came up a few times. This sequence joins TRBV12-3 or TRBV12-4 and TRBJ2-3; D is uncertain. This CDR3 comprises 11 residues. Trimming pared 3 bases from V and 6 bases from J, leaving 4 bases between. The CDR3 sequence is CASSFRDTQYF. The CDR3 DNA reads TGTGCCAGCAGTTTCCGGGATACGCAGTATTTT.

By sample share, this clone is medium-sized. The chain combines TRBV18 with TRBJ1-2, with 9 bases identical to TRBD1. V trimming: 1 base; J trimming: 4 bases; junction bases outside the gene matches: 7. Per germline, CDR1 KGHSH and CDR2 LQKENI. The CDR3 consists of 16 residues. The CDR3, as DNA: TGTGCCAGCTCACCACTCGACGAGACAGGGGGCTATGGCTACACCTTC. It is translated as CASSPLDETGGYGYTF.

This clone appeared many times. J is TRBJ1-5 and V is TRBV20-1, with D hard to call. There are 13 residues in the CDR3. The V gene lost 0 bases and the J gene lost 6 bases, with 9 bases spanning the gap. CDR1 is DFQATT and CDR2 is SNEGSKA in the germline V gene (reference sequence). The CDR3: CSARDWEAQPQHF. DNA of the CDR3: TGCAGTGCTAGAGATTGGGAGGCTCAGCCCCAGCATTTT.

A few counts support this clone. The CDR3 does not close with the conserved phenylalanine or tryptophan, likely indicating a read error. The gene calls are TRBV4-2 and TRBJ2-1; D gene ambiguous. The CDR3 spans 14 residues. Germline V gives CDR1 LGHNA, CDR2 YNFKEQ. V lost 1 base and J lost 10, with 14 bases in between. In DNA form, the CDR3 reads TGTGCCAGCAGCCAAGCCTGTGATCTAGGGGAGCAGTTCCTC. Its protein is CASSQACDLGEQFL.

This clone was recorded many times. The J gene is TRBJ1-4, the V gene TRBV7-9; perhaps TRBD1 as D (5 bases). The CDR3 is made up of 15 amino acids. Germline V gene lookup returns CDR1 SEHNR and CDR2 FQNEAQ (reference sequence). Between the trimmed V and J ends, which lost 4 bases and 5 bases, there was a span of 14 bases. The CDR3: CASSSGTYENEKLFF. The DNA of the CDR3 is TGTGCCAGCAGCTCCGGGACTTACGAAAATGAAAAACTGTTTTTT.

By frequency in the sample, this clone is medium-sized (0.01 to 0.1%). The J gene is TRBJ2-3, the V gene TRBV11-1; 12 nucleotides agree with TRBD2. Germline V CDR1 and CDR2: SGHAT, FQDESV (reference sequence). With V trimmed by 5 bases and J by 4 bases, 10 bases remained unmatched. CDR3 size: 17 residues. CDR3 loop: CASSPYPGLAGPDTQYF. As DNA, the CDR3 is TGTGCCAGCAGCCCCTACCCGGGACTAGCGGGTCCAGATACGCAGTATTTT.

This clone occurred many times. The gene calls are TRBV7-6 and TRBJ2-1, with D hard to call. Germline V gives CDR1 SGHVS, CDR2 FNYEAQ. Trimming removed 0 bases from V and 2 bases from J, with 5 bases in between. CDR3 length: 14 amino acids. CDR3: CASSLAGTYNEQFF. The CDR3 DNA sequence: TGTGCCAGCAGCTTAGCGGGAACCTACAATGAGCAGTTCTTC. Based on the CDR3 plus reference TRBV7-6 and TRBJ2-1, the full variable domain is GAGVSQSPRYKVTKRGQDVALRCDPISGHVSLYWYRQALGQGPEFLTYFNYEAQQDKSGLPNDRFSAERPEGSISTLTIQRTEQRDSAMYRCASSLAGTYNEQFFGPGTRLTVL.

The CDR3 nucleotides are TGCGCCAGCAGCCAAGGCCTGGCGGGAGTAGGAGATACGCAGTATTTT. Protein: CASSQGLAGVGDTQYF. The chain links TRBV4-1 to TRBJ2-3; 7 bases line up with TRBD2. Trimming removed 1 base from V and 5 bases from J; junction bases left unmatched: 9. The CDR3 length is 16 residues. In germline, CDR1 is MGHRA, CDR2 YSYEKL.

The genes are TRBV30 and TRBJ1-5; D uncertain. With 2 bases removed from V and 6 bases from J, the gap between germline ends came to 14 bases. Germline CDR1 is GTSNPN and CDR2 is SVGIG (reference sequence). The length of the CDR3 is 14 residues. Written as DNA, the CDR3 is TGTGCCTGGAGTCGAGGGCTCGCGGGTCAGCCCCAGCATTTT. This translates into CAWSRGLAGQPQHF. The full variable domain, with the rest looked up from reference TRBV30 and TRBJ1-5, is SQTIHQWPATLVQPVGSPLSLECTVEGTSNPNLYWYRQAAGRGLQLLFYSVGIGQISSEVPQNLSASRPQDRQFILSSKKLLLSDSGFYLCAWSRGLAGQPQHFGDGTRLSIL.

This clone came up many times. The chain has TRBV5-1 and TRBJ2-3; TRBD2 might be the D (7 bases). Germline V CDR1 and CDR2: SGHRS, YFSETQ. The CDR3 totals 16 residues. The ends were cut back, 0 bases at V and 1 base at J, with 12 bases in the middle. The CDR3 DNA reads TGCGCCAGCAGCTTGGCCATAGGGGGGGGCACAGATACGCAGTATTTT. This codes for CASSLAIGGGTDTQYF. Filled out from reference TRBV5-1 and TRBJ2-3, the complete variable domain reads KAGVTQTPRYLIKTRGQQVTLSCSPISGHRSVSWYQQTPGQGLQFLFEYFSETQRNKGNFPGRFSGRQFSNSRSEMNVSTLELGDSALYLCASSLAIGGGTDTQYFGPGTRLTVL.

This clone was recorded at least ten times. The chain employs TRBV28 and TRBJ2-3; no firm D call. The germline gives CDR1 MDHEN, CDR2 SYDVKM. Trimming took 7 bases from V and 6 from J, leaving 11 bases between them. CDR3 length: 12 residues. CDR3 region: CASTRRMDTQYF. CDR3 nucleotide sequence: TGTGCCAGCACCCGAAGGATGGATACGCAGTATTTT.

The gene calls are TRBV7-8 and TRBJ2-1, with D maybe TRBD1 (5 bases). Germline V gene data show CDR1 as SGHVS and CDR2 as FQNEAQ. There are 14 residues in the CDR3. V was cut by 3 bases and J by 6 bases, with 12 bases left in between. The CDR3 loop reads CASSFQWGGNEQFF. The CDR3 coding sequence is TGTGCCAGCAGCTTCCAGTGGGGCGGCAATGAGCAGTTCTTC.

This clone has ten or more counts. Within the sample, other DNA sequences also encode this same CDR3. The genes are TRBV7-3 and TRBJ2-7, with a tentative D call TRBD1 (5 bases). The CDR3 has 15 residues. Germline assignment: CDR1 SGHTA and CDR2 FQGTGA. V lost 5 bases, J lost 1 base, and 15 bases lay in between. This chain's CDR3 is CASSVTGLSSYEQYF. The CDR3 nucleotides read TGTGCCAGCAGCGTTACAGGTTTATCTTCCTACGAGCAGTACTTC.

The CDR3: CSASHWQWAPYEQYF. The CDR3 DNA sequence: TGCAGTGCTAGTCATTGGCAATGGGCACCCTACGAGCAGTACTTC. The rearrangement joins TRBV20-1 to TRBJ2-7; no clear D gene. This CDR3 contains 15 residues. Germline assignment: CDR1 DFQATT and CDR2 SNEGSKA (reference sequence). Trimming pared 3 bases from V and 2 bases from J, leaving 17 bases between.

Judged by abundance, this clone is medium-sized. This chain uses TRBV5-1 with TRBJ1-3, with D unresolved. CDR3 length equals 15 residues. Germline-derived CDR1 and CDR2 are SGHRS and YFSETQ. V was cut by 2 bases and J by 0 bases, with 9 bases left in between. The CDR3 region is CASSFGPLSGNTIYF. The CDR3 DNA follows: TGCGCCAGCAGCTTTGGCCCGCTCTCTGGAAACACCATATATTTT.

This clone was counted at least ten times. J is TRBJ1-6 and V is TRBV6-5; the D is unclear. CDR1 is MNHEY and CDR2 is SVGAGI in the germline V gene. V was trimmed by 2 bases and J by 6 bases, leaving 8 bases between them. The CDR3 extends over 14 amino acids. The CDR3 sequence is CASSYIQVNSPLHF. The CDR3 coding sequence is TGTGCCAGCAGTTACATCCAGGTTAATTCACCCCTCCACTTT.

This clone appeared a single time. The V gene is TRBV20-1, the J gene TRBJ1-6; 9 bases are a match to TRBD1. Germline V lookup: CDR1 DFQATT, CDR2 SNEGSKA (reference sequence). The CDR3 length is 13 residues. J gave up 9 bases and V 8 bases, and 8 bases lay outside the gene matches. The CDR3: CSSKTGGSSPLHF. CDR3 DNA sequence: TGCAGTTCTAAGACAGGGGGATCTTCACCCCTCCACTTT.

This clone has only a few counts. The chain couples TRBV24-1 to TRBJ2-2, with D perhaps matching TRBD1 or TRBD2 (5 bases each). The CDR3 has 13 residues. V was clipped by 9 bases and J by 0 bases, with 7 bases between them. CDR1 KGHDR and CDR2 SFDVKD come from the germline V gene. This CDR3 is CATWDPNTGELFF. CDR3 DNA sequence: TGTGCCACCTGGGACCCGAACACCGGGGAGCTGTTTTTT.

This clone was detected many times. This chain uses TRBV11-3 with TRBJ1-1; D call uncertain. CDR3 length: 12 residues. V gave up 6 bases and J gave up 1 base, with 6 bases separating them. Germline values: CDR1 SGHNT, CDR2 YENEEA. The CDR3 region is CASREGNTEAFF. CDR3 nucleotides: TGTGCCAGCAGGGAGGGGAACACTGAAGCTTTCTTT. Full variable domain (missing parts from reference TRBV11-3 and TRBJ1-1): EAGVVQSPRYKIIEKKQPVAFWCNPISGHNTLYWYLQNLGQGPELLIRYENEEAVDDSQLPKDRFSAERLKGVDSTLKIQPAELGDSAVYLCASREGNTEAFFGQGTRLTVV.

This clone was observed at least ten times. The chain employs TRBV13 and TRBJ2-3; perhaps TRBD1 as D (6 bases). Germline loops: CDR1 PRHDT, CDR2 FYEKMQ (reference sequence). This CDR3 has 13 residues. V lost 5 bases to trimming and J lost 5 bases, with 11 bases between them. CDR3 sequence: CASSTGHGDTQYF. CDR3 nucleotides: TGTGCCAGCAGCACGGGACATGGAGATACGCAGTATTTT.

With regard to this clone: The junction does not match germline at one end; this may be a read error. The chain combines TRBV5-1 with TRBJ2-3, with D possibly TRBD2 on 5 matching bases. Germline CDR1 and CDR2: SGHRS and YFSETQ. This CDR3 spans 15 amino acids. The DNA for the CDR3 is TGCTCCAGCAGCTTGGAAGGGAGCAGGACAGATACGCAGTATTTT. Its translation: CSSSLEGSRTDTQYF.